The clone carrying this T cell receptor beta chain was observed once. The sample is drawn from a study of blood T cell repertoires in COVID-19. Study in general: The United States, Italy and Spain supplied acute and convalescent COVID-19 samples. PBMCs, B-cell-depleted T cells, or T cells were the source of the cDNA or gDNA that made up the material.

Germline CDR1 SGHNT, CDR2 YYREEE (reference sequence). CDR3 length equals 15 residues. Unmatched junction bases numbered 3, after V lost 3 bases and J lost 4 bases. Methods used by the authors: Estimates of nucleated cell counts were drawn from the amplification of reference gene primers. The method was immunoSEQ multiplex PCR; TCRdb's version includes in-frame clones alone and lacks a portion of them. That table is the source of V, J and clone size, and D and trimming were worked out from the DNA. The sample records about 270,000 clones, roughly nine tenths being singletons. Sequencing used peripheral blood. The clonotype was recovered from a man aged 40-55 years with active or convalescent COVID-19. This chain joins TRBV5-4 and TRBJ2-3, with 12 positions matching TRBD2. CDR3 sequence: CASSSRTSGADTQYF. The CDR3 DNA is TGTGCCAGCAGCTCGCGGACTAGCGGGGCAGATACGCAGTATTTT.